A selection of T cell receptor beta chains follows, all from one sample in a study of identical twins. From the 5' RACE reads, TCRdb called clonotypes with MiXCR, one entry per CDR3 protein. The sample has approximately 530,000 distinct CDR3 sequences; approximately 20% are singletons. This same sample was also taken into another study, of yellow fever vaccine responses in identical twins.

The sequenced sample was CD4+ T cells sorted from blood. Receptors originate from a woman aged 18 to 35 in good health. Each CDR3 is given with its conserved first and last residue. Fields, in order: V gene, D gene, clone size, J gene, CDR3 length, CDR3 DNA, CDR3 protein. The D gene is left open where the match is weak. Expanded clones get a size class; other rows say once, few or many, or leave the size out.

v_call: TRBV7-2
d_call: -
clone_size: few
j_call: TRBJ2-1
cdr3_length: 13
cdr3_nt: TGTGCCAGCAGCTTGGCTAGTTTCGGTGAGCAGTTCTTC
cdr3_aa: CASSLASFGEQFF

v_call: TRBV27
d_call: TRBD2
clone_size: few
j_call: TRBJ2-2
cdr3_length: 16
cdr3_nt: TGTGCCAGCAGGCTACTGGGACTAGGGAACACCGGGGAGCTGTTTTTT
cdr3_aa: CASRLLGLGNTGELFF

v_call: TRBV20-1
d_call: TRBD1
clone_size: -
j_call: TRBJ1-1
cdr3_length: 14
cdr3_nt: TGCAGTGCTCCGGGACAGAACATGAACACTGAAGCTTTCTTT
cdr3_aa: CSAPGQNMNTEAFF

v_call: TRBV6-4
d_call: TRBD2
clone_size: few
j_call: TRBJ2-3
cdr3_length: 16
cdr3_nt: TGTGCCAGCAGTGAATCAGCGGGAGTGCCCGCAGATACGCAGTATTTT
cdr3_aa: CASSESAGVPADTQYF

v_call: TRBV5-8
d_call: TRBD1
clone_size: -
j_call: TRBJ2-7
cdr3_length: 16
cdr3_nt: TGTGCCAGCAGCCCATGGTGGGACAGGGAAGGGGACGAGCAGTACTTC
cdr3_aa: CASSPWWDREGDEQYF

v_call: TRBV3-1
d_call: -
clone_size: few
j_call: TRBJ1-1
cdr3_length: 14
cdr3_nt: TGTGCCAGCAGCCAAGGAAGCTTGAGCACTGAAGCTTTCTTT
cdr3_aa: CASSQGSLSTEAFF

v_call: TRBV10-3
d_call: TRBD2
clone_size: -
j_call: TRBJ2-3
cdr3_length: 13
cdr3_nt: TGTGCCATGACTAGCGGGTCTACAGATACGCAGTATTTT
cdr3_aa: CAMTSGSTDTQYF

v_call: TRBV6-1
d_call: -
clone_size: few
j_call: TRBJ1-5
cdr3_length: 14
cdr3_nt: TGTGCCAGCAGTCCAGCCTCAGGGGATCAGCCCCAGCATTTT
cdr3_aa: CASSPASGDQPQHF

v_call: TRBV2
d_call: -
clone_size: few
j_call: TRBJ1-6
cdr3_length: 15
cdr3_nt: TGTGCCAGCAGTGAAGGGGGAACCGGTAATTCACCCCTCCACTTT
cdr3_aa: CASSEGGTGNSPLHF

v_call: TRBV20-1
d_call: TRBD2
clone_size: -
j_call: TRBJ2-7
cdr3_length: 17
cdr3_nt: TGCAGTGCTAGAGCGGGGCGACTAGCGACAAGCTCCTACGAGCAGTACTTC
cdr3_aa: CSARAGRLATSSYEQYF

v_call: TRBV12-3/TRBV12-4
d_call: -
clone_size: -
j_call: TRBJ1-3
cdr3_length: 18
cdr3_nt: TGTGCCAGCAGCCGCAGCGGGGCAGGCTGGGGCTCTGGAAACACCATATATTTT
cdr3_aa: CASSRSGAGWGSGNTIYF

v_call: TRBV7-9
d_call: -
clone_size: -
j_call: TRBJ2-1
cdr3_length: 15
cdr3_nt: TGTGCCAGCAGCTTAGTGTGGGGTTCATACAATGAGCAGTTCTTC
cdr3_aa: CASSLVWGSYNEQFF

v_call: TRBV5-1
d_call: -
clone_size: -
j_call: TRBJ2-2
cdr3_length: 14
cdr3_nt: TGCGCCAGCAGCGCGGTTGGGGGGACCGGGGAGCTGTTTTTT
cdr3_aa: CASSAVGGTGELFF

v_call: TRBV3-1
d_call: TRBD2
clone_size: few
j_call: TRBJ2-1
cdr3_length: 13
cdr3_nt: TGTGCCAGCAGCCAAGAGGGGAGGGATGTGCAGTTCTTC
cdr3_aa: CASSQEGRDVQFF

v_call: TRBV20-1
d_call: -
clone_size: few
j_call: TRBJ2-1
cdr3_length: 17
cdr3_nt: TGCAGTGCTAGAGATTGGGGACCTCAGAGCTCCTACAATGAGCAGTTCTTC
cdr3_aa: CSARDWGPQSSYNEQFF

v_call: TRBV28
d_call: -
clone_size: few
j_call: TRBJ2-7
cdr3_length: 16
cdr3_nt: TGTGCCAGCAGTGAACCCCCTCGGGGCAGAACCTACGAGCAGTACTTC
cdr3_aa: CASSEPPRGRTYEQYF

v_call: TRBV30
d_call: TRBD1
clone_size: -
j_call: TRBJ2-1
cdr3_length: 12
cdr3_nt: TGTGCCTGGACCCCGACAGGGTATGAGCAGTTCTTC
cdr3_aa: CAWTPTGYEQFF

v_call: TRBV18
d_call: -
clone_size: few
j_call: TRBJ2-3
cdr3_length: 17
cdr3_nt: TGTGCCAGCTCACCCCCGCGTGCGTCAACTAGCACAGATACGCAGTATTTT
cdr3_aa: CASSPPRASTSTDTQYF

v_call: TRBV3-1
d_call: -
clone_size: few
j_call: TRBJ2-1
cdr3_length: 15
cdr3_nt: TGTGCCAGCAGCCAAGTAACAGCAGGATCGAATGAGCAGTTCTTC
cdr3_aa: CASSQVTAGSNEQFF

v_call: TRBV20-1
d_call: -
clone_size: few
j_call: TRBJ2-3
cdr3_length: 12
cdr3_nt: TGCAGTGCTAGATCTGAATCAGATACGCAGTATTTT
cdr3_aa: CSARSESDTQYF

v_call: TRBV12-3/TRBV12-4
d_call: TRBD2
clone_size: -
j_call: TRBJ2-7
cdr3_length: 14
cdr3_nt: TGTGCCAGCAGGGCGGGGACTAGCGGCTACGAGCAGTACTTC
cdr3_aa: CASRAGTSGYEQYF

v_call: TRBV11-3
d_call: -
clone_size: few
j_call: TRBJ2-7
cdr3_length: 14
cdr3_nt: TGTGCCAGCAGCCTGTCTCCGGGAACCTACGAGCAGTACTTC
cdr3_aa: CASSLSPGTYEQYF

v_call: TRBV7-2
d_call: -
clone_size: many
j_call: TRBJ2-1
cdr3_length: 13
cdr3_nt: TGTGCCAGCACCCGACAGATCTACAATGAGCAGTTCTTC
cdr3_aa: CASTRQIYNEQFF

v_call: TRBV12-3/TRBV12-4
d_call: TRBD1
clone_size: -
j_call: TRBJ1-5
cdr3_length: 15
cdr3_nt: TGTGCCAGCAGTTTTAGACAGGGTCGCAATCAGCCCCAGCATTTT
cdr3_aa: CASSFRQGRNQPQHF

v_call: TRBV15
d_call: -
clone_size: -
j_call: TRBJ1-4
cdr3_length: 14
cdr3_nt: TGTGCCACCAGCAGACAGTCGACTAATGAAAAACTGTTTTTT
cdr3_aa: CATSRQSTNEKLFF

v_call: TRBV7-2
d_call: -
clone_size: few
j_call: TRBJ2-3
cdr3_length: 15
cdr3_nt: TGTGCCAGCACCCCGGGGCTAGCGCAGGGAGATACGCAGTATTTT
cdr3_aa: CASTPGLAQGDTQYF

v_call: TRBV7-3
d_call: TRBD2
clone_size: -
j_call: TRBJ2-1
cdr3_length: 17
cdr3_nt: TGTGCCAGCAGCTCAAGCGGGACTAGCGGGACCTACAATGAGCAGTTCTTC
cdr3_aa: CASSSSGTSGTYNEQFF

v_call: TRBV5-1
d_call: TRBD2
clone_size: few
j_call: TRBJ2-2
cdr3_length: 18
cdr3_nt: TGCGCCAGCAGCTTGGGTGCTAGCGGTCCCTCCGTCACCGGGGAGCTGTTTTTT
cdr3_aa: CASSLGASGPSVTGELFF

v_call: TRBV18
d_call: -
clone_size: few
j_call: TRBJ2-3
cdr3_length: 18
cdr3_nt: TGTGCCAGCTCACCAAGGATGGCGGGGGCCTCGAGCACAGATACGCAGTATTTT
cdr3_aa: CASSPRMAGASSTDTQYF

v_call: TRBV7-2
d_call: TRBD2
clone_size: few
j_call: TRBJ2-1
cdr3_length: 17
cdr3_nt: TGTGCCAGCAGCTTCCCCGGACTAGCGGGAGGTACCAATGAGCAGTTCTTC
cdr3_aa: CASSFPGLAGGTNEQFF

v_call: TRBV7-6
d_call: TRBD2
clone_size: -
j_call: TRBJ2-3
cdr3_length: 18
cdr3_nt: TGTGCCAGCAGCCTCCCTCCCCGACTAGCGGGAAATGTGGATACGCAGTATTTT
cdr3_aa: CASSLPPRLAGNVDTQYF

v_call: TRBV10-2
d_call: -
clone_size: few
j_call: TRBJ2-1
cdr3_length: 13
cdr3_nt: TGCGCCAGCAGTGGGCCACCCTACAATGAGCAGTTCTTC
cdr3_aa: CASSGPPYNEQFF

v_call: TRBV11-2
d_call: TRBD2
clone_size: many
j_call: TRBJ2-7
cdr3_length: 15
cdr3_nt: TGTGCCAGCAGCTTACTCGAACTAGCGGCCTACGAGCAGTACTTC
cdr3_aa: CASSLLELAAYEQYF

v_call: TRBV6-2/TRBV6-3
d_call: TRBD2
clone_size: -
j_call: TRBJ2-3
cdr3_length: 16
cdr3_nt: TGTGCCAGCAGTTATTCGACTAGCGGGAGGGGAGATACGCAGTATTTT
cdr3_aa: CASSYSTSGRGDTQYF

v_call: TRBV29-1
d_call: -
clone_size: few
j_call: TRBJ2-3
cdr3_length: 12
cdr3_nt: TGCAGCGTTGTCGGCTGGACAGATACGCAGTATTTT
cdr3_aa: CSVVGWTDTQYF

v_call: TRBV20-1
d_call: -
clone_size: many
j_call: TRBJ1-2
cdr3_length: 11
cdr3_nt: TGCAGTGCTCTAAGGGACTATGGCTACACCTTC
cdr3_aa: CSALRDYGYTF

v_call: TRBV12-3/TRBV12-4
d_call: -
clone_size: few
j_call: TRBJ1-6
cdr3_length: 14
cdr3_nt: TGTGCCAGCAGTTTGCGGGGGTCTAATTCACCCCTCCACTTT
cdr3_aa: CASSLRGSNSPLHF

v_call: TRBV20-1
d_call: -
clone_size: few
j_call: TRBJ2-1
cdr3_length: 12
cdr3_nt: TGCAGTGCTAGTGTTCTTTGGAAGGAGCAGTTCTTC
cdr3_aa: CSASVLWKEQFF

v_call: TRBV12-3/TRBV12-4
d_call: TRBD1
clone_size: -
j_call: TRBJ1-1
cdr3_length: 14
cdr3_nt: TGTGCCAGCAGGGGGACAGGGGATTGGGGGGACGCTTTCTTT
cdr3_aa: CASRGTGDWGDAFF